These 20 T cell receptor beta chains were sequenced from one sample in a study of T cell responses to AZD1222 COVID-19 vaccine. Using immunoSEQ multiplex PCR, the repertoire was profiled, and TCRdb retains in-frame clones only, with some absent. The sample yields around 140,000 clones, more than 85% seen once. The sample consisted of peripheral blood, taken 28 days after the second AZD1222 dose. These receptors originate from an adult who received the AZD1222 COVID-19 vaccine.

V usage is TRBV7-9 and J usage is TRBJ2-1; weak D call: TRBD2 (6 bases). This CDR3 contains 18 residues. Trimming took off 6 bases at V and 0 bases at J, with 21 bases between the two ends. Looked up from germline, CDR1 is SEHNR and CDR2 is FQNEAQ (reference sequence). The CDR3 nucleotides are TGTGCCAGCAGTGCCCCGCGTCGGGACTTGAGCTCCTACAATGAGCAGTTCTTC. Protein: CASSAPRRDLSSYNEQFF.

This chain connects TRBV7-2 to TRBJ2-5; 10 bases align to TRBD2. The length of the CDR3 is 16 residues. Per the germline V gene, CDR1 is SGHTA and CDR2 is FQGNSA. With V trimmed by 6 bases and J by 3 bases, 10 bases remained unmatched. The CDR3 protein is CASRGSRTSGEETQYF. In DNA form, the CDR3 reads TGTGCCAGCAGGGGTTCCAGGACTAGCGGAGAAGAGACCCAGTACTTC.

This clone has only one observation. CDR3 in DNA: TGTGCCAGCAGCTTAGTCGGACTAGCGGCAGATACGCAGTATTTT. It translates to CASSLVGLAADTQYF. The chain links TRBV7-9 to TRBJ2-3; 10 nucleotides match TRBD2. V lost 1 base to trimming and J lost 4 bases; unmatched junction nucleotides: 2. The germline V gene has CDR1 SEHNR and CDR2 FQNEAQ (reference sequence). The CDR3 has 15 residues.

The rearrangement links TRBV24-1 to TRBJ1-2; possible D gene TRBD1, 6 bases. Germline assignment: CDR1 KGHDR and CDR2 SFDVKD. Trimming took 5 bases from V and 1 from J, leaving 19 bases between them. CDR3 length: 17 amino acids. CDR3 nucleotides: TGTGCCACCAGTGGAGTGATCGCAGGGGCGGGTAACTATGGCTACACCTTC. Protein: CATSGVIAGAGNYGYTF.

The rearrangement links TRBV10-3 to TRBJ1-1; TRBD1 is a possible D gene (6 bases). Trimming removed 6 bases from V and 0 bases from J, with 14 bases in between. The CDR3 length is 15 residues. The V gene's germline CDR1 is ENHRY and CDR2 SYGVKD. The CDR3 here is CAIRPRGGLNTEAFF. In nucleotides, the CDR3 is TGTGCCATCAGACCCAGGGGCGGATTGAACACTGAAGCTTTCTTT.

V and J are TRBV18 and TRBJ1-1, with a weak D call TRBD1 (6 bases). V was shortened by 2 bases and J by 5 bases, with 15 bases between the two germline ends. This CDR3 contains 15 residues. Germline-derived CDR1 and CDR2 are KGHSH and LQKENI. CDR3 loop: CASSPIGGATTEAFF. In DNA, the CDR3 is TGTGCCAGCTCACCAATCGGGGGCGCGACTACTGAAGCTTTCTTT.

This chain joins TRBV7-9 and TRBJ1-1, with D tentatively TRBD1 (5 bases). The CDR3 contains 12 residues. Germline V lookup: CDR1 SEHNR, CDR2 FQNEAQ (reference sequence). Trimming stripped 3 bases from V and 6 bases from J, with 8 bases between. CDR3: CASSFGRAEAFF. The CDR3 DNA reads TGTGCCAGCAGCTTTGGCAGGGCTGAAGCTTTCTTT.

The chain joins TRBV5-4 to TRBJ1-2; D gene ambiguous. V was pared by 4 bases and J by 4 bases, with 11 bases between. The CDR3 runs 13 residues. Germline CDR1 and CDR2: SGHNT and YYREEE (reference sequence). CDR3 protein: CASSQDGIYGYTF. CDR3 DNA sequence: TGTGCCAGCAGCCAGGACGGAATCTATGGCTACACCTTC.

V gene TRBV6-1 combines with J gene TRBJ1-6, with a possible D match to TRBD1 (5 bases). The CDR3 consists of 16 residues. V was cut by 3 bases and J by 7 bases, with 16 bases left in between. Germline lookup yields CDR1 MNHNS and CDR2 SASEGT. The CDR3 region has the DNA TGTGCCAGCAGTGACGGGGCAGGGAGAGCCAATTCACCCCTCCACTTT. As protein: CASSDGAGRANSPLHF.

This chain joins TRBV7-6 and TRBJ2-1, with 8 nucleotides matching TRBD2. This CDR3 has 15 amino acids. Trimming at V came to 5 bases and at J to 6 bases, leaving 9 bases not matched to a gene. Germline lookup yields CDR1 SGHVS and CDR2 FNYEAQ. CDR3 DNA sequence: TGTGCCAGCAGCCTTAGCGGGGCCCAGCGCAATGAGCAGTTCTTC. Translating gives CASSLSGAQRNEQFF.

This chain joins TRBV13 and TRBJ1-5; weak D call: TRBD1 (5 bases). The V end was cut by 0 bases, the J end by 2 bases, with 5 bases between. Germline CDR1 is PRHDT and CDR2 is FYEKMQ (reference sequence). The CDR3 spans 14 residues. CDR3 residues: CASSLGGGNQPQHF. CDR3 sequence (DNA): TGTGCCAGCAGCTTAGGAGGGGGCAATCAGCCCCAGCATTTT.

This sequence joins TRBV6-5 and TRBJ1-3, with unresolved D. Trimming took 4 bases from V and 2 from J, leaving 12 bases between them. Germline values: CDR1 MNHEY, CDR2 SVGAGI. The CDR3 is 15 amino acids. CDR3: CASSSSWTAGNTIYF. As DNA, the CDR3 is TGTGCCAGCAGTTCGTCGTGGACGGCTGGAAACACCATATATTTT.

This sequence joins TRBV25-1 and TRBJ1-1; D is unresolved. The CDR3 consists of 17 residues. V was pared by 6 bases and J by 0 bases, with 20 bases between. Germline lookup yields CDR1 MGHDK and CDR2 SYGVNS. The CDR3 DNA reads TGTGCCAGCAGGGCAGCGGGTCTCAGCAGGTTGAACACTGAAGCTTTCTTT. Translated: CASRAAGLSRLNTEAFF.

The table lists this clone with a count of one. The chain recombines TRBV4-2 with TRBJ1-5, with a weak D call TRBD1 (6 bases). Germline V lookup: CDR1 LGHNA, CDR2 YNFKEQ. V lost 0 bases and J lost 3, with 18 bases in between. The CDR3 runs 18 residues. CDR3 sequence (DNA): TGTGCCAGCAGCCAAGAGTCATCCTACAGGGTTTCCAATCAGCCCCAGCATTTT. It codes for CASSQESSYRVSNQPQHF.

The CDR3: CASSSFFTDTQYF. DNA of the CDR3: TGCGCCAGCAGCTCCTTCTTCACAGATACGCAGTATTTT. The V and J genes are TRBV5-1 and TRBJ2-3; D unresolved. Trimming left V 3 bases short and J 2 bases short, with 7 bases between. Germline CDR1 and CDR2: SGHRS and YFSETQ. CDR3 size: 13 residues.

The chain carries TRBV6-5 and TRBJ1-1; 10 bases align to TRBD1. The V segment lost 6 bases and the J segment 1 base; nucleotides outside the gene matches: 2. This CDR3 is 14 amino acids long. Germline V gene data show CDR1 as MNHEY and CDR2 as SVGAGI. The DNA of the CDR3 is TGTGCCAGCAGAGGGACAGGGGCGAACACTGAAGCTTTCTTT. Translating gives CASRGTGANTEAFF.

The chain uses TRBV5-1 and TRBJ1-1, with TRBD1 matching over 10 bases. Germline V gene lookup returns CDR1 SGHRS and CDR2 YFSETQ. V was clipped by 0 bases and J by 4 bases; unmatched bases: 6. This CDR3 region has 16 residues. The CDR3 coding sequence is TGCGCCAGCAGCTTGGGGGACAGGGGAGGATTCACTGAAGCTTTCTTT. Protein sequence: CASSLGDRGGFTEAFF.

The rearrangement links TRBV10-1 to TRBJ2-2; D remains unclear. The CDR3 spans 14 residues. The V gene's germline CDR1 is WNHNN and CDR2 SYGVQD (reference sequence). V lost 0 bases and J 5 bases, leaving 7 bases between the germline ends. CDR3 coding DNA: TGCGCCAGCAGTGAGTCGGCAGAAACCGGGGAGCTGTTTTTT. It codes for CASSESAETGELFF.

Only one count was recorded for this clone. The genes are TRBV2 and TRBJ1-4; possible D gene TRBD1, 6 bases. The CDR3 runs to 13 residues. V shed 4 bases and J shed 8 bases, with 11 bases lying between them. Germline CDR1 reads SNHLY; CDR2 reads FYNNEI. The CDR3 DNA reads TGTGCCAGCAGTGCAGGGGATGGGGAAAAACTGTTTTTT. Translating it yields CASSAGDGEKLFF.

The CDR3: CASSLEEGNTEAFF. In DNA, the CDR3 is TGTGCCAGCAGCTTAGAGGAGGGAAACACTGAAGCTTTCTTT. The gene calls are TRBV7-9 and TRBJ1-1; D is unresolved. Germline CDR1 reads SEHNR; CDR2 reads FQNEAQ (reference sequence). CDR3 size: 14 residues. V shed 1 base and J shed 2 bases, with 8 bases lying between them.